A selection of T cell receptor beta chains follows, all from one sample in a study of T cell changes during pregnancy in multiple sclerosis. Sequenced by immunoSEQ multiplex PCR; TCRdb stores in-frame clones only, minus some. Counted here are about 59,000 clones, more than 75% occurring once; the ten biggest clones make up under 1.5%. The sample was peripheral blood, taken in the second trimester of pregnancy. Receptor source: a female donor with multiple sclerosis, enrolled in a pregnancy study. Both conserved end residues are trimmed from each CDR3. The order of the fields is D gene, V gene, J gene, CDR3 protein. A D gene is named only where the DNA matches it firmly.

D: TRBD1; V: TRBV5-4; J: TRBJ2-3; CDR3: ASTDQGQGTDTQY
D: -; V: TRBV4-3; J: TRBJ1-2; CDR3: ASSQVHLGGYGYT
D: -; V: TRBV20-1; J: -; CDR3: SAPRSAEQY
D: TRBD2; V: TRBV15; J: TRBJ2-2; CDR3: ATSYAGGPAGELF
D: -; V: TRBV7-2; J: TRBJ1-1; CDR3: ASRYDRTNTEAF
D: TRBD2; V: TRBV12-5; J: TRBJ2-3; CDR3: ASGPPLGGSIPSTDTQY
D: -; V: TRBV2; J: TRBJ2-5; CDR3: ASRGAGAGETQY
D: TRBD1; V: TRBV29-1; J: TRBJ1-4; CDR3: SVLGGQGIEKLF
D: -; V: TRBV5-1; J: TRBJ1-1; CDR3: ASSLRRGAVGDTEAF
D: -; V: TRBV25-1; J: TRBJ1-1; CDR3: ASSGRGRNTEAF
D: TRBD1; V: TRBV2; J: TRBJ2-4; CDR3: ATRDSIIEAKNIQY
D: -; V: TRBV10-3; J: TRBJ2-3; CDR3: ARAEGGAADTQY
D: -; V: TRBV28; J: TRBJ1-1; CDR3: ASSLSVGREAF
D: -; V: TRBV6-4; J: TRBJ1-1; CDR3: ASSVLPGNTEAF
D: -; V: TRBV27; J: TRBJ1-6; CDR3: ASAMWGLGSPLH
D: -; V: TRBV5-1; J: TRBJ2-1; CDR3: ASSFELEGNEQF
D: -; V: TRBV19; J: TRBJ1-1; CDR3: ASRSPGLKAF
D: TRBD2; V: TRBV10-3; J: TRBJ2-3; CDR3: AISESIPSGGSADTQY
D: -; V: TRBV5-8; J: TRBJ1-6; CDR3: ASSPFFVSYNSPLH